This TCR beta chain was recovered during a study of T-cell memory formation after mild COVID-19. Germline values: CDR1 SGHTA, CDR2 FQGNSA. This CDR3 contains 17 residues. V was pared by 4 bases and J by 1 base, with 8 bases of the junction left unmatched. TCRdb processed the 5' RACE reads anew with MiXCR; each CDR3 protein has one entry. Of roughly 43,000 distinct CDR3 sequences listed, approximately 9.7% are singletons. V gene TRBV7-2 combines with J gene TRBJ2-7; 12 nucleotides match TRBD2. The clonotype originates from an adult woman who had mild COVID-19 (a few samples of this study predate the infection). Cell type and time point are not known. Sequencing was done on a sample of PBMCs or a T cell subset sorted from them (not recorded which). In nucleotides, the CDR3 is TGTGCCAGCAGCTCTCGCGGACTAGCGGGGATTTCCTACGAGCAGTACTTC. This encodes CASSSRGLAGISYEQYF.